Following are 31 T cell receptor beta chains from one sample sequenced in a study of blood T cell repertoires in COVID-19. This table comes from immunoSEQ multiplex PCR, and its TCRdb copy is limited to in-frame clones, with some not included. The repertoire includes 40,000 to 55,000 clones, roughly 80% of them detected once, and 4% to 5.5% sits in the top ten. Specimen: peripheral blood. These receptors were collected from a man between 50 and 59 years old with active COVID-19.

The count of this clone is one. The CDR3 protein is CASSWDRNTEAFF. CDR3 nucleotides: TGTGCCAGCTCATGGGACAGGAACACTGAAGCTTTCTTT. The V and J genes are TRBV27 and TRBJ1-1; 7 positions match TRBD1. This CDR3 has 13 residues. Germline lookup yields CDR1 MNHEY and CDR2 SMNVEV (reference sequence). V dropped 8 bases and J dropped 1; count of bases not matched to a gene: 4.

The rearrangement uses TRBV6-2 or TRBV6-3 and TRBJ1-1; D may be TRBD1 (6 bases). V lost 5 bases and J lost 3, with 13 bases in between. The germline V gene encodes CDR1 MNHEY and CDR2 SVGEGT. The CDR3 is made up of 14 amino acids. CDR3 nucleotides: TGTGCCAGCAGTCAAGCCGGGACACACACTGAAGCTTTCTTT. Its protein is CASSQAGTHTEAFF.

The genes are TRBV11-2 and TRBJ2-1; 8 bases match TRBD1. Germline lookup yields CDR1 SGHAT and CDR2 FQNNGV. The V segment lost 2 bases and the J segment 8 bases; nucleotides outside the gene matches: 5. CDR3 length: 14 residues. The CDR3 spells CASSLPTGVDEQFF. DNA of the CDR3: TGTGCCAGCAGCTTACCGACAGGGGTGGATGAGCAGTTCTTC.

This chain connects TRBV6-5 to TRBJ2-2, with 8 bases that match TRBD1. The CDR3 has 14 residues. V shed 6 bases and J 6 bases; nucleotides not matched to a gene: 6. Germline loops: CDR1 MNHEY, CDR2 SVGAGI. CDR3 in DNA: TGTGCCAGCAGGAGACAGGGGAGTTCCGGGGAGCTGTTTTTT. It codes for CASRRQGSSGELFF.

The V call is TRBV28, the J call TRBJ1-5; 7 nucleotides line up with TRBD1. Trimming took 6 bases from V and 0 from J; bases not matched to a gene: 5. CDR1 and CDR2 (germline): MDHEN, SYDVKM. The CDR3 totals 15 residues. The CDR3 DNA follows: TGTGCCAGCAGGAGACAGGGAAATAGCAATCAGCCCCAGCATTTT. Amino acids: CASRRQGNSNQPQHF.

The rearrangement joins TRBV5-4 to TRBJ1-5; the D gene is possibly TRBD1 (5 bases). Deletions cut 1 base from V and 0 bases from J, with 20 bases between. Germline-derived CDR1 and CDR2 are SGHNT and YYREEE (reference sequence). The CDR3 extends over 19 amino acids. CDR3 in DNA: TGTGCCAGCAGCTTGCTCCCGCAGGGAAAGTTTCGTAGCAATCAGCCCCAGCATTTT. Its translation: CASSLLPQGKFRSNQPQHF.

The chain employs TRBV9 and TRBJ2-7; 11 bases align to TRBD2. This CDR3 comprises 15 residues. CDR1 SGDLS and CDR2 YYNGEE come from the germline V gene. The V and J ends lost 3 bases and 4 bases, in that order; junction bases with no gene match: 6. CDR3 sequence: CASSASGTSGYEQYF. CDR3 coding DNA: TGTGCCAGCAGCGCAAGCGGGACTAGCGGATACGAGCAGTACTTC.

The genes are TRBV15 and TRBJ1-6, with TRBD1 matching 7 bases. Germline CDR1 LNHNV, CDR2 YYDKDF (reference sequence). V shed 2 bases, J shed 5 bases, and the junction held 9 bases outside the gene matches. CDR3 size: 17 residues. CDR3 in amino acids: CATSRTRTGRDNSPLHF. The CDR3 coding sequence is TGTGCCACCAGCAGAACCCGGACAGGAAGAGATAATTCACCCCTCCACTTT.

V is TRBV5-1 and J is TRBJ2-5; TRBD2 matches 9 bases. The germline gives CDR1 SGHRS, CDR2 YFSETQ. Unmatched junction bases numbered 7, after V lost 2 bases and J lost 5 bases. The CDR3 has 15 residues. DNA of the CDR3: TGCGCCAGCAGCTTCAGCGGGGCGGGAGGGGAGACCCAGTACTTC. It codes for CASSFSGAGGETQYF.

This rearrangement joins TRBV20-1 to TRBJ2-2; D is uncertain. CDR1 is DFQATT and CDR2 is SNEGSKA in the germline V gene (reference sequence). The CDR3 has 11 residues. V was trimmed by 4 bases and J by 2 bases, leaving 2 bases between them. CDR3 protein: CSAINTGELFF. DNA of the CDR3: TGCAGTGCTATAAACACCGGGGAGCTGTTTTTT.

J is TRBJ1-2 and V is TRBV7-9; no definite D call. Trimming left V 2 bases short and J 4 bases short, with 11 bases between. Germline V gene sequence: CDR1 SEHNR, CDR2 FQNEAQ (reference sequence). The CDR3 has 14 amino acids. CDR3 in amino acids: CASSLLNVGYGYTF. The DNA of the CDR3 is TGTGCCAGCAGCTTACTAAACGTCGGCTATGGCTACACCTTC. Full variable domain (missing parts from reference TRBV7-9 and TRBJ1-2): DTGVSQNPRHKITKRGQNVTFRCDPISEHNRLYWYRQTLGQGPEFLTYFQNEAQLEKSRLLSDRFSAERPKGSFSTLEIQRTEQGDSAMYLCASSLLNVGYGYTFGSGTRLTVV.

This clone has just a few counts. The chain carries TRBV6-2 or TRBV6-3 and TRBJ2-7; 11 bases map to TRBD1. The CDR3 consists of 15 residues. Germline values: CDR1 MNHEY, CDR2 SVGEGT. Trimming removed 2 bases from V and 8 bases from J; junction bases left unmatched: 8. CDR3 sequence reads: CASSYLGQGARKQYF. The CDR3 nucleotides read TGTGCCAGCAGTTACCTCGGACAGGGGGCTCGGAAGCAGTACTTC.

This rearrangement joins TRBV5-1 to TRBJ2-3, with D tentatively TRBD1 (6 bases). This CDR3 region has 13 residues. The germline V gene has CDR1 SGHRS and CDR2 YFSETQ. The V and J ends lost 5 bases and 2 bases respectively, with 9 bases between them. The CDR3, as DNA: TGCGCCAGCAGACGACAGGACACAGATACGCAGTATTTT. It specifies CASRRQDTDTQYF.

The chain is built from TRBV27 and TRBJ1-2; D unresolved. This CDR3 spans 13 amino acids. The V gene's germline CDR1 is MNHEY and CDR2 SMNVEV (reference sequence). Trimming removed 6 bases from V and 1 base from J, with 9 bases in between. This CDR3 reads CASRLHNNYGYTF. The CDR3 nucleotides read TGTGCCAGCAGATTACACAATAACTATGGCTACACCTTC.

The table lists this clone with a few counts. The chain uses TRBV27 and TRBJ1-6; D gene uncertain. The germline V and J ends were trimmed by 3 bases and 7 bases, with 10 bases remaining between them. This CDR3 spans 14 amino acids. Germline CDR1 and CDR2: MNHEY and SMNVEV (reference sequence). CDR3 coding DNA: TGTGCCAGCAGTTTCCCAAGCAGGAATTCACCCCTCCACTTT. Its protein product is CASSFPSRNSPLHF.

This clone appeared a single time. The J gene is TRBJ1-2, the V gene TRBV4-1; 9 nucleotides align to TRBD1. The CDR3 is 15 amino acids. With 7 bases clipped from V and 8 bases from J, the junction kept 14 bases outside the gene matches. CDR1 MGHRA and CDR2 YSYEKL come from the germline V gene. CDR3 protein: CASNHRDREVKGYTF. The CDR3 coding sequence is TGCGCCAGCAACCACCGGGACAGGGAGGTAAAGGGCTACACCTTC.

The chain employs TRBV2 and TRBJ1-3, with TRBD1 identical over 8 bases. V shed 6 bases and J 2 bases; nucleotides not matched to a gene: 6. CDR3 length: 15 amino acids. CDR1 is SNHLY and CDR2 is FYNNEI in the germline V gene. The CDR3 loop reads CASSLDRVAGNTIYF. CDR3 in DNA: TGTGCCAGCAGCCTGGACAGGGTGGCTGGAAACACCATATATTTT.

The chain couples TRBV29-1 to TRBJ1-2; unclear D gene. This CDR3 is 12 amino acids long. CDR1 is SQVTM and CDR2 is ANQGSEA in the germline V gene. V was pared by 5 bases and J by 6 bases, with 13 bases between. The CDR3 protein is CSVSRQAHGYTF. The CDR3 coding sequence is TGCAGCGTTTCCCGACAAGCCCATGGCTACACCTTC.

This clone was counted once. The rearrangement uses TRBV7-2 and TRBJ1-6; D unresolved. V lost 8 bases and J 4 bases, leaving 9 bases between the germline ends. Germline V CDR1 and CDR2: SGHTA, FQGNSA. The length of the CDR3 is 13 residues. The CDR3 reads CASGREYNSPLHF. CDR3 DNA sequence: TGTGCCAGCGGTCGGGAGTATAATTCACCCCTCCACTTT.

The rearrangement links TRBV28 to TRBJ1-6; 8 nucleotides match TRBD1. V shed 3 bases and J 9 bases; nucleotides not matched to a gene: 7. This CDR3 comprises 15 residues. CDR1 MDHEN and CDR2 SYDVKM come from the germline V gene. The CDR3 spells CASSLAGGGGSPLHF. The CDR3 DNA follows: TGTGCCAGCAGTTTGGCAGGGGGCGGAGGTTCACCCCTCCACTTT.

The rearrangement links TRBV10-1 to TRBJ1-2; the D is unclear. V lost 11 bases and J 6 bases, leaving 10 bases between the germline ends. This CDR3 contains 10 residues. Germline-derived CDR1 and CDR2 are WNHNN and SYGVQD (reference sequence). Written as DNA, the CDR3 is TGCGCCGGACTAAGTGATGGCTACACCTTC. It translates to CAGLSDGYTF.

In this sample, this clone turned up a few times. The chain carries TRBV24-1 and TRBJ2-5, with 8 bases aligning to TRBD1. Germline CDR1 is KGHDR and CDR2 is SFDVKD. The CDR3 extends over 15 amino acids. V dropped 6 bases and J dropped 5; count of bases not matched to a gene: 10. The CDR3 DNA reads TGTGCCACCAGTCCCGCCGGGACAGGTTTGGAGACCCAGTACTTC. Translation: CATSPAGTGLETQYF.

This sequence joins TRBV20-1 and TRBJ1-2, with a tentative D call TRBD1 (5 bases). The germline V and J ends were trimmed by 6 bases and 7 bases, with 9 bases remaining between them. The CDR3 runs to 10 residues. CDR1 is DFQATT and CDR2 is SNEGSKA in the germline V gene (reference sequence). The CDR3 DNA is TGCAGTGCGTGGGACTTTGGCTACACCTTC. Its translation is CSAWDFGYTF.

CDR3 in amino acids: CASGLALLAGFPNEQFF. The CDR3 nucleotides read TGTGCTAGTGGTTTGGCACTACTAGCGGGGTTCCCCAATGAGCAGTTCTTC. This rearrangement joins TRBV12-5 to TRBJ2-1, with TRBD2 matching over 10 bases. V was pared by 1 base and J by 6 bases, with 9 bases of the junction left unmatched. From germline, CDR1 is LGHNT and CDR2 FRNRAP. There are 17 residues in the CDR3.

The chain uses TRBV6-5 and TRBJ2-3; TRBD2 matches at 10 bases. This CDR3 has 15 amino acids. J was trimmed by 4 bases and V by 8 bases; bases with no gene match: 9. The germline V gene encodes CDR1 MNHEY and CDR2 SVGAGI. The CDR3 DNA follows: TGTGCCAGCCTACTAGCGGGGACGTGGGCAGATACGCAGTATTTT. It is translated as CASLLAGTWADTQYF.

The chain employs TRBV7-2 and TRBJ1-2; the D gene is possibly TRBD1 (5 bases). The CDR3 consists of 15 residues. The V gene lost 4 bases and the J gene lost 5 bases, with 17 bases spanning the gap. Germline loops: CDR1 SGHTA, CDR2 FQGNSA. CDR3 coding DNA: TGTGCCAGCAGCTCGCCGGGGCGGGAGGGATATGGCTACACCTTC. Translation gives CASSSPGREGYGYTF.

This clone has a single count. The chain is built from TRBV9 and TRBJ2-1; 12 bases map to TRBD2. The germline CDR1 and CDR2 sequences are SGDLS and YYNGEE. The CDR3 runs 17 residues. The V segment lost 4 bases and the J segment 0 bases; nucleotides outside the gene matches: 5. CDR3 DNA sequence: TGTGCCAGCAGCCCTCGGACTAGCGGGGTCTCCTACAATGAGCAGTTCTTC. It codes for CASSPRTSGVSYNEQFF.

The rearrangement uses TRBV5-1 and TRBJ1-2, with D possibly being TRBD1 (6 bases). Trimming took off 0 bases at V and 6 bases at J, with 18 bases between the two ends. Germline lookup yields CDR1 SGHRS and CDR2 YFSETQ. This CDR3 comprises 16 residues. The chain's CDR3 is CASSLESGIRGNGYTF. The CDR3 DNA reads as TGCGCCAGCAGCTTGGAATCAGGGATAAGGGGGAATGGCTACACCTTC. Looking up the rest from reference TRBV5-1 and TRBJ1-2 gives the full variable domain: KAGVTQTPRYLIKTRGQQVTLSCSPISGHRSVSWYQQTPGQGLQFLFEYFSETQRNKGNFPGRFSGRQFSNSRSEMNVSTLELGDSALYLCASSLESGIRGNGYTFGSGTRLTVV.

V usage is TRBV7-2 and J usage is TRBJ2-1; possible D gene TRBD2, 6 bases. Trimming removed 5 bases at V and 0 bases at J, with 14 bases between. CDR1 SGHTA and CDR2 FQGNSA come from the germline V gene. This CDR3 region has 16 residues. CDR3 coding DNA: TGTGCCAGCAGCCTTATGGGACTTTCCTCCTACAATGAGCAGTTCTTC. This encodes CASSLMGLSSYNEQFF. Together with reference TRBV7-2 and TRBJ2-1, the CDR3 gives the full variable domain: GAGVSQSPSNKVTEKGKDVELRCDPISGHTALYWYRQSLGQGLEFLIYFQGNSAPDKSGLPSDRFSAERTGGSVSTLTIQRTQQEDSAVYLCASSLMGLSSYNEQFFGPGTRLTVL.

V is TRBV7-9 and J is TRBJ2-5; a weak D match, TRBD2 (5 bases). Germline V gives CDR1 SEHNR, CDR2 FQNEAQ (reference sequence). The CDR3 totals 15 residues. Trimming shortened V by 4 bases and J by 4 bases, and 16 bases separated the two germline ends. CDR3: CASSSPAKSGETQYF. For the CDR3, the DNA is TGTGCCAGCAGCTCACCAGCAAAAAGCGGAGAGACCCAGTACTTC.

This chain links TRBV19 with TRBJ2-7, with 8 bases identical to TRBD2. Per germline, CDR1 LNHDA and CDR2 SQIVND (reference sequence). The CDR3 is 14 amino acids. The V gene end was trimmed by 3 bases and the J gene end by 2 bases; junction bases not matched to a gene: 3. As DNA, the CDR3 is TGTGCCAGTAGTATGATTAGCGGGGCCTACGAGCAGTACTTC. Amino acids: CASSMISGAYEQYF.